Each of the 11 T cell receptor beta chains below was sequenced from the same sample in a study of Graves' ophthalmopathy and Graves' hyperthyroidism. Beta-chain TCR CDR3 regions were amplified from RNA transcripts. HTBI primers were used in a first-round RT-PCR, which preceded a second-round multiplex PCR. From the multiplex PCR reads, TCRdb called clonotypes with MiXCR, one entry per CDR3 protein. This table has 560,000 or so distinct CDR3 sequences, just under 40% appearing once. Sequenced material: peripheral blood or thyroid tissue (not recorded which). These receptors were taken from an adult man with Graves' hyperthyroidism.

At least ten counts were recorded for this clonotype. V gene TRBV20-1 combines with J gene TRBJ2-7; 7 bases are a match to TRBD1. Germline lookup yields CDR1 DFQATT and CDR2 SNEGSKA (reference sequence). J was trimmed by 6 bases and V by 5 bases; bases with no gene match: 10. The CDR3 contains 13 residues. The CDR3 nucleotides read TGCAGTGCTCCCCAGGGGGTGTATAGCGAGCAGTACTTC. It encodes CSAPQGVYSEQYF.

The chain uses TRBV29-1 and TRBJ1-2; 7 bases match TRBD1. The ends lost 8 bases at V and 8 bases at J; junction bases unmatched: 8. From germline, CDR1 is SQVTM and CDR2 ANQGSEA. The length of the CDR3 is 11 residues. CDR3 sequence reads: CSSAGGGGYTF. CDR3 nucleotides: TGCAGCTCTGCAGGGGGAGGAGGCTACACCTTC.

This clonotype appeared many times. This rearrangement joins TRBV2 to TRBJ2-7; D is unresolved. CDR1 and CDR2 from the germline V gene are SNHLY and FYNNEI. Deletions cut 7 bases from V and 2 bases from J, with 12 bases between. The CDR3 is 13 residues long. This CDR3 reads CASTNTVAYEQYF. The CDR3, as DNA: TGTGCCAGCACTAACACAGTGGCCTACGAGCAGTACTTC.

This clonotype showed up many times. The CDR3 DNA reads TGTGCCAGTAGTACAACAGGAAAACAAGAGACCCAGTACTTC. Its protein is CASSTTGKQETQYF. The chain has TRBV19 and TRBJ2-5; tentative D call: TRBD1 (5 bases). The CDR3 is 14 residues long. Germline V gene data show CDR1 as LNHDA and CDR2 as SQIVND (reference sequence). Trimming shortened V by 4 bases and J by 2 bases, and 11 bases separated the two germline ends. The whole variable domain, remainder taken from reference TRBV19 and TRBJ2-5, is DGGITQSPKYLFRKEGQNVTLSCEQNLNHDAMYWYRQDPGQGLRLIYYSQIVNDFQKGDIAEGYSVSREKKESFPLTVTSAQKNPTAFYLCASSTTGKQETQYFGPGTRLLVL.

This sequence joins TRBV7-9 and TRBJ1-1, with 9 nucleotides matching TRBD1. The V gene end was trimmed by 5 bases and the J gene end by 5 bases; junction bases not matched to a gene: 12. The CDR3 consists of 16 residues. Germline V gives CDR1 SEHNR, CDR2 FQNEAQ (reference sequence). Here the CDR3 reads CASSLIGQGRGTEAFF. The CDR3 coding sequence is TGTGCCAGCAGCCTTATTGGACAGGGGCGTGGAACTGAAGCTTTCTTT.

This clonotype came up once. The V gene is TRBV29-1, the J gene TRBJ2-7; 8 bases fit TRBD1. The CDR3 has 12 amino acids. CDR1 is SQVTM, CDR2 ANQGSEA, per germline. Trimming took 7 bases from V and 8 from J; bases not matched to a gene: 10. CDR3 residues: CSAGQGEYKQYF. CDR3 bases: TGCAGCGCTGGACAGGGTGAGTACAAGCAGTACTTC.

This clonotype has at least ten counts. The J gene is TRBJ1-2, the V gene TRBV7-2; D is ambiguous. Germline V gene sequence: CDR1 SGHTA, CDR2 FQGNSA. Trimming pared 0 bases from V and 4 bases from J, leaving 12 bases between. This CDR3 is built from 15 residues. The CDR3: CASSLAPGGSYGYTF. In DNA, the CDR3 is TGTGCCAGCAGCTTAGCCCCAGGAGGGAGCTATGGCTACACCTTC.

This chain connects TRBV5-1 to TRBJ1-6, with a weak D call TRBD1 (5 bases). The germline V and J ends were trimmed by 4 bases and 6 bases, with 14 bases remaining between them. This CDR3 region has 15 residues. CDR1 and CDR2 from the germline V gene are SGHRS and YFSETQ. DNA of the CDR3: TGCGCCAGCAGCCGCGAGGACACATCTAATTCACCCCTCCACTTT. Its protein product is CASSREDTSNSPLHF.

This clonotype was recorded many times. CDR3 coding DNA: TGTGCCAGCAGCTCATGGGTCGGGGAAACAGGGCGCCGGTACGAGCAGTACTTC. Translated: CASSSWVGETGRRYEQYF. The rearrangement uses TRBV7-9 and TRBJ2-7, with a weak D call TRBD1 (6 bases). CDR1 and CDR2 from the germline V gene are SEHNR and FQNEAQ (reference sequence). The CDR3 is 18 amino acids. V dropped 4 bases and J dropped 4 bases, with 26 bases sitting between them.

The gene calls are TRBV5-1 and TRBJ2-2, with 7 positions matching TRBD1. This CDR3 region has 17 residues. Trimming cost V 0 bases and J 7 bases; bases outside gene matches: 12. The germline V gene has CDR1 SGHRS and CDR2 YFSETQ. The CDR3: CASSLAGTEKRIGELFF. CDR3 in DNA: TGCGCCAGCAGCTTGGCCGGGACAGAAAAGCGTATCGGGGAGCTGTTTTTT.

The genes are TRBV6-9 and TRBJ2-3, with 8 bases aligning to TRBD1. The CDR3 has 14 residues. Germline V CDR1 and CDR2: MNHGY, SVAAGI. J gave up 5 bases and V 6 bases, and 7 bases lay outside the gene matches. The CDR3 DNA sequence: TGTGCCAGCAGCCCGGGACAGGCAGAAGATACGCAGTATTTT. Amino acids: CASSPGQAEDTQYF.